This T cell receptor beta chain was profiled in a study of shared clonotypes between healthy human individuals. Study summary: Researchers assigned three CD4 naive, three CD4 memory, two CD8 naive and one CD8 memory plate to each donor. Study outcomes and limitations: Although depth was large, rarefaction showed that sequencing of the sorted subsets was incomplete.

Per germline, CDR1 LNHDA and CDR2 SQIVND (reference sequence). This CDR3 is 13 amino acids long. Deletions cut 3 bases from V and 0 bases from J, with 5 bases between. Naive CD8 cells lacked CD45RO and underwent positive selection for CCR7, leaving out terminally differentiated effector memory CD45RA+ cells. Across several immunoSEQ plates, the genomic DNA of each subset was split evenly. Produced via immunoSEQ multiplex PCR; TCRdb's table is partial and in-frame only. Of hundreds of thousands of clones detected, about 95% appear once; the ten largest clones hold over 0.09%. Concerning this clone itself: Its antigen remains unknown.

Sequencing was carried out using naive CD8+ T cells sorted from blood. The rearrangement joins TRBV19 to TRBJ1-2, with D unresolved. The TCR sequence derives from a woman aged 25 to 45 in good health. CDR3 region: CASSMGTNYGYTF. Written as DNA, the CDR3 is TGTGCCAGTAGTATGGGTACTAACTATGGCTACACCTTC.